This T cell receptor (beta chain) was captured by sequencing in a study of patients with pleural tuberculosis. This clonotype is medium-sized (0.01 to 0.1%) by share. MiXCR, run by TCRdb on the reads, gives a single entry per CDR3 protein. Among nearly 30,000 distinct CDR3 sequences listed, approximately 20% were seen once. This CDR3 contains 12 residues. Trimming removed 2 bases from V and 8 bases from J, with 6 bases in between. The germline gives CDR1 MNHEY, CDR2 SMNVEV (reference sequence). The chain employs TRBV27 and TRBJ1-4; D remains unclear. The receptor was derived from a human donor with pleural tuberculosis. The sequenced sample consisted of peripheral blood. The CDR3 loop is CASSLLGEKLFF. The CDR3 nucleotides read TGTGCCAGCAGTTTACTGGGGGAAAAACTGTTTTTT.